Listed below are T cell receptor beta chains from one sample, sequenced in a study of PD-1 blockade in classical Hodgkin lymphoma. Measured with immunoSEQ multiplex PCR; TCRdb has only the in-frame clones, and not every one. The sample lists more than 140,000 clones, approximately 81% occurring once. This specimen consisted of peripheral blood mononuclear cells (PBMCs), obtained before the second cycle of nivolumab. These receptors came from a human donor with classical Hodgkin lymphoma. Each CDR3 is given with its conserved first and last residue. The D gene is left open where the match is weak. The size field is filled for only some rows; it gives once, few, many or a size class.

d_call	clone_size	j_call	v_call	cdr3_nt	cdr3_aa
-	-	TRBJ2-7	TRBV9	TGTGCCAGCAGCGTCTACGGGGGCTCCTCCTACGAGCAGTACTTC	CASSVYGGSSYEQYF
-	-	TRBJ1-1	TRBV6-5	TGTGCCAGCAGTGAAGCGCAGGTCACTGAAGCTTTCTTT	CASSEAQVTEAFF
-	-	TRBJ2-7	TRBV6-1	TGTGCCAGCGTCAGGGTGAACGAGCAGTACTTC	CASVRVNEQYF
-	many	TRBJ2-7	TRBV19	TGTGCCAGTAGCCCTGACAGTCGTCAGGAGCAGTACTTC	CASSPDSRQEQYF
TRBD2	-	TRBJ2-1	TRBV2	TGTGCCACCAAAAGCGGGACTCTCAATTACAATGAGCAGTTCTTC	CATKSGTLNYNEQFF
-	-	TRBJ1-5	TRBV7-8	TGTGCCAGCAGCCATACCTATCAGCCCCAGCATTTT	CASSHTYQPQHF
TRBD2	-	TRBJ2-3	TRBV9	TGTGCCCGCAGCGTAGGGGCGGGGGGGCTCACAGATACGCAGTATTTT	CARSVGAGGLTDTQYF
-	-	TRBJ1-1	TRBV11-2	TGTGCCAGCAGCCCCCGGACAGAAGCGAACACTGAAGCTTTCTTT	CASSPRTEANTEAFF
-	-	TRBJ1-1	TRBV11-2	TGTGCCAGCAGCTCCGAGCTACGTGAAGCTTTCTTT	CASSSELREAFF
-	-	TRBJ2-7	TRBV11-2	TGTGCCAGCAGCCCTGGGGGGTTTAGCTCCTACGAGCAGTACTTC	CASSPGGFSSYEQYF
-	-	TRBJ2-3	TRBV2	TGTGCCAGCAGTTCAGAGCGGGCTAGCACAGATACGCAGTATTTT	CASSSERASTDTQYF
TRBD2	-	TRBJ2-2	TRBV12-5	TGTGCTAGTGGTTTGGGCAATAGCGGGAGAGAACACCGGGGAGCTGTTTTT	CASGLGNSGREHRGAVF
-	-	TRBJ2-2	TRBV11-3	TGTGCCAGCTCCGAGACGAGGACCGGGGAGCTGTTTTTT	CASSETRTGELFF
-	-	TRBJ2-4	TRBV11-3	TGTGCCAGCAGCTTATCAGCCAGAGGAAACATTCAGTACTTC	CASSLSARGNIQYF
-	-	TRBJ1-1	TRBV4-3	TGCGCCAGCAGCCCTGTCTGGGGCAGGGATTCGGGCACTGAAGCTTTCTTT	CASSPVWGRDSGTEAFF
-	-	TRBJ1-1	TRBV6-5	TGTGCCAGCAGCCCCTTAGGGGGGGTAGGGACTGAAGCTTTCTTT	CASSPLGGVGTEAFF
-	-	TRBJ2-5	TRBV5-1	TGCGCCAGCAGCTTGGAGCTAGAGACCCAGTACTTC	CASSLELETQYF
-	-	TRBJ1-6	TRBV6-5	TGTGCCAGCAGTTACGGCGCCGGGGGATATTCACCCCTCCACTTT	CASSYGAGGYSPLHF
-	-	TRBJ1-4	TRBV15	TGTGCCACCAGCAGATCTATTAGGGCCCCTAATGAAAAACTGTTTTTT	CATSRSIRAPNEKLFF
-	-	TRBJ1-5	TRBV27	TGTGCCAGCAGTTGGGGGCAGGGGTCCCAGCCCCAGCATTTT	CASSWGQGSQPQHF
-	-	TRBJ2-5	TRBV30	TGTGCCTGGAGACCCGAAGAGACCCAGTACTTC	CAWRPEETQYF
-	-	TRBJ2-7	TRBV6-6	TGTGCCAGCAGCGCACCCGGGAACCCAAGACGCTACGAGCAGTACTTC	CASSAPGNPRRYEQYF
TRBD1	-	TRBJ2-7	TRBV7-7	TGTGCTAGCAGCTTAGGGACAGGGACATCCTACGAGCAGTACTTC	CASSLGTGTSYEQYF
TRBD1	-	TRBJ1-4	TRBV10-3	TGTGCCATCAGTGAGAGAGGGGGCTTTGGTGAAAAACTGTTTTTT	CAISERGGFGEKLFF
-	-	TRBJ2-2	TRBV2	TGTGCCAGCAGGCAAAATACCGGGGAGCTGTTTTTT	CASRQNTGELFF
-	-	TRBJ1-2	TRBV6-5	TGTGCCAGCAGTTACCGATCCTATGGCTACACCTTC	CASSYRSYGYTF
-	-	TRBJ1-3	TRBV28	TGTGCCAGCAGTCACCTCCAGGGATTCGGAAACACCATATATTTT	CASSHLQGFGNTIYF
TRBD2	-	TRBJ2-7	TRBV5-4	TGTGCCAGCAGCTTGGCTAGCGGGGCCAGCTACGAGCAGTACTTC	CASSLASGASYEQYF
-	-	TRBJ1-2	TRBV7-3	TGTGCCAGCAGCCGCACTGGGAACTATGGCTACACCTTC	CASSRTGNYGYTF
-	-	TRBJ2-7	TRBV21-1	TGTGCCAGCCCACTAGCGGGAGGGACAGGCAGCTCCTACGAGCAGTACTTC	CASPLAGGTGSSYEQYF
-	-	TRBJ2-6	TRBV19	TGTGCCAGTAGTATGTCCGGGTCTGGGGCCAACGTCCTGACTTTC	CASSMSGSGANVLTF
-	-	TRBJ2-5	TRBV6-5	TGTGCCAGCAGCACCCACGGAGGGGAGACCCAGTACTTC	CASSTHGGETQYF
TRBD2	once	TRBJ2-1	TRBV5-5	TGTGCCAGCACCGGGGGGGTTGAGCAGTTCTTC	CASTGGVEQFF
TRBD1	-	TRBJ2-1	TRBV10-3	TGTGCCATCAGCGGTGCCTGGACAGGGGCCTACAATGAGCAGTTCTTC	CAISGAWTGAYNEQFF
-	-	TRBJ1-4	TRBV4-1	TGCGCCAGCAGCCAAGCCCCACCAGGGGACCGTGAAAAACTGTTTTTT	CASSQAPPGDREKLFF
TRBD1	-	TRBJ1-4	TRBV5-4	TGTGCCAGCAGCTCTCAGGGGGCCGGTGAAAAACTGTTTTTT	CASSSQGAGEKLFF
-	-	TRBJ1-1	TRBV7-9	TGTGCCAGCAGCCTAGGACACCAGAACACTGAAGCTTTCTTT	CASSLGHQNTEAFF
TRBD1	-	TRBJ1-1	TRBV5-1	TGCGCCAGCAGCGTAGACAGGGGTCTTGAAGCTTTCTTT	CASSVDRGLEAFF
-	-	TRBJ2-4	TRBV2	TGTGCCAGCAGTGTGGACGCGATAGCCAAAAACATTCAGTACTTC	CASSVDAIAKNIQYF
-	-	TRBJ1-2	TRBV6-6	TGTGCCAGCAGTTCCCACAGCTCTAACCGTATGGGCTACACCTTC	CASSSHSSNRMGYTF
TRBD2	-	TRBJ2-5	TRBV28	TGTGCCAGCAGTGCCGGACTGAGCGGGAGGTTGGGGGAGACCCAGTACTTC	CASSAGLSGRLGETQYF
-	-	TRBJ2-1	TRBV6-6	TGTGCCAGCAGCGACGAGGTCGACAATGAGCAGTTCTTC	CASSDEVDNEQFF
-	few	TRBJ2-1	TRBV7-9	TGTGCCAGCAGCTTAGAGGGGAATGAGCAGTTCTTC	CASSLEGNEQFF